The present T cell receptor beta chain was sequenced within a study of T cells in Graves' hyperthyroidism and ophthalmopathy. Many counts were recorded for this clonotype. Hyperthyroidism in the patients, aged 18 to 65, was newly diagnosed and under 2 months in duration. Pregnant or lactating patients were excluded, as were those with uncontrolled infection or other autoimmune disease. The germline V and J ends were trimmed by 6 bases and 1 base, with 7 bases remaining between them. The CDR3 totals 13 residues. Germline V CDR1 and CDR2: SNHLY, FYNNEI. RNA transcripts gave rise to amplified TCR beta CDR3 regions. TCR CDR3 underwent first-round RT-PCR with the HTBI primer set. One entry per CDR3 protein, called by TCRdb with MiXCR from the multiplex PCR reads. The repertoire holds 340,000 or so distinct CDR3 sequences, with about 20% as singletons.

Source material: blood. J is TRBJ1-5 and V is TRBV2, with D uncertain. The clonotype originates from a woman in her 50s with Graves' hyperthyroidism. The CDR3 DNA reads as TGTGCCAGCAGCGGACTCAGCAATCAGCCCCAGCATTTT. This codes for CASSGLSNQPQHF.